This T cell receptor (beta chain) was sequenced for a study of CD8+ T cells in alopecia areata. This clone was seen a few times. Reverse transcribed after extraction, RNA yielded cDNA as the sequencing template. Sequencing was performed with immunoSEQ multiplex PCR; in TCRdb, only in-frame clones are kept and a portion is missing. The sample shows under 85,000 clones, about 44% of them seen only once. Trimming stripped 6 bases from V and 5 bases from J, with 16 bases between. CDR3 length equals 15 residues. Germline lookup yields CDR1 LNHDA and CDR2 SQIVND (reference sequence). This material consisted of CD8+ T cells sorted from blood, taken at week 0. This sequence joins TRBV19 and TRBJ1-4; D might be TRBD1 (5 bases). This clonotype was obtained from a human donor with alopecia areata. The CDR3 DNA reads TGTGCCAGTAGCCCCCGGGGGAACGAAAATGAAAAACTGTTTTTT. Protein sequence: CASSPRGNENEKLFF.